This T cell receptor (beta chain) is from a study of T-cell memory formation after mild COVID-19. This clonotype occurred a few times. Its cognate antigen is unknown. Germline values: CDR1 MNHEY, CDR2 SVGEGT. J was trimmed by 2 bases and V by 0 bases; bases with no gene match: 7. The length of the CDR3 is 16 residues. TCRdb recomputed calls from the 5' RACE reads with MiXCR, one row per CDR3 protein. Counted here are 350,000 to 500,000 distinct CDR3 sequences, about 20% occurring once; the ten biggest clones make up about a fifth. Overall study findings and caveats: The pre-infection memory compartment contained some responding clones, suggesting cross-reactive memory joined.

The rearrangement uses TRBV6-2 or TRBV6-3 and TRBJ2-7; 7 bases fit TRBD1. The material sequenced was PBMCs or a T cell subset sorted from them (not recorded which). The clonotype was recovered from a man aged 18 to 30 who had mild COVID-19 (a few samples of this study predate the infection). Cell type and time point are not known. CDR3 sequence (DNA): TGTGCCAGCAGTTACTCCCGGGACAGTGAGACCTACGAGCAGTACTTC. It translates to CASSYSRDSETYEQYF.